Listed here are 24 T cell receptor beta chains from one sample, sequenced in a study of cytomegalovirus exposure and HLA in healthy donors. TCRdb's copy holds only in-frame clones and misses some; the assay was immunoSEQ multiplex PCR. The sample has some 240,000 clones, around 86% seen once. The source material was PBMCs. All receptors come from a woman between 18 and 29 years old in good health and CMV-seropositive.

This clone came up once. This chain uses TRBV5-1 with TRBJ2-7; perhaps TRBD1 as D (5 bases). CDR3 size: 14 residues. Germline CDR1 and CDR2: SGHRS and YFSETQ. The germline V and J ends were trimmed by 4 bases and 0 bases, with 11 bases remaining between them. The CDR3 DNA reads TGCGCCAGCAGCCGCCCGGACAACTCCTACGAGCAGTACTTC. It codes for CASSRPDNSYEQYF.

This chain connects TRBV9 to TRBJ2-7; D is uncertain. V gave up 0 bases and J gave up 3 bases, with 16 bases separating them. CDR1 and CDR2 from the germline V gene are SGDLS and YYNGEE. This CDR3 spans 16 amino acids. The CDR3 DNA is TGTGCCAGCAGCGTAGACCCCGTGGCCCTCAACTACGAGCAGTACTTC. It translates to CASSVDPVALNYEQYF.

As regards this clone: Compared with germline, one end of the junction differs, possibly owing to a read error. The chain has TRBV5-1 and TRBJ2-1, with TRBD2 as a possible D gene (5 bases). CDR1 is SGHRS, CDR2 YFSETQ, per germline. This CDR3 comprises 14 residues. The CDR3 region has the DNA TGCGCCAGCTCCTCCGGGGTGGCCTACAATGAGCAGCTCTTC. This translates into CASSSGVAYNEQLF.

The CDR3 DNA reads TGTGCCAGCAGCTTAGAAGTAGGGGCCTCCTACGAGCAGTACTTC. Amino acids: CASSLEVGASYEQYF. V is TRBV11-2 and J is TRBJ2-7, with D possibly TRBD1 on 5 matching bases. This CDR3 spans 15 amino acids. From germline, CDR1 is SGHAT and CDR2 FQNNGV. V lost 0 bases and J lost 0, with 9 bases in between.

This clone came up once. The chain is built from TRBV27 and TRBJ1-1, with TRBD1 as a possible D gene (6 bases). V lost 2 bases, J lost 2 bases, and 9 bases lay in between. The germline V gene has CDR1 MNHEY and CDR2 SMNVEV (reference sequence). The CDR3 is 14 amino acids. The CDR3 nucleotides read TGTGCCAGCAGTTTAGGGGGCACCAACACTGAAGCTTTCTTT. Encoded protein: CASSLGGTNTEAFF.

The chain combines TRBV29-1 with TRBJ1-2; maybe TRBD1 (6 bases). Deletions cut 4 bases from V and 8 bases from J, with 17 bases between. The CDR3 consists of 13 residues. Looked up from germline, CDR1 is SQVTM and CDR2 is ANQGSEA. CDR3 region: CSVAQGQGSGYTF. Written as DNA, the CDR3 is TGCAGCGTTGCCCAGGGACAAGGTAGCGGCTACACCTTC.

The rearrangement joins TRBV6-1 to TRBJ1-2, with TRBD1 matching 7 bases. J gave up 4 bases and V 0 bases, and 8 bases lay outside the gene matches. Germline CDR1 and CDR2: MNHNS and SASEGT. The CDR3 has 16 amino acids. The CDR3 nucleotides are TGTGCCAGCAGTGAAGCAGTTTCGGGGACAGTCTATGGCTACACCTTC. It codes for CASSEAVSGTVYGYTF.

The CDR3, as DNA: TGTGCCAGCAGCCCTTCCCCGTCTGGAAACACCATATATTTT. Its translation: CASSPSPSGNTIYF. V usage is TRBV7-6 and J usage is TRBJ1-3; unclear D gene. CDR3 length: 14 residues. Trimming shortened V by 5 bases and J by 1 base, and 9 bases separated the two germline ends. The V gene's germline CDR1 is SGHVS and CDR2 FNYEAQ.

This chain links TRBV30 with TRBJ2-7; no reliable D call. Germline CDR1 GTSNPN, CDR2 SVGIG (reference sequence). V lost 1 base to trimming and J lost 3 bases, with 4 bases between them. The CDR3 covers 11 residues. CDR3 sequence: CAWSAVYEQYF. CDR3 nucleotide sequence: TGTGCCTGGAGTGCCGTCTACGAGCAGTACTTC.

The V call is TRBV4-2, the J call TRBJ2-7, with 10 bases identical to TRBD2. The CDR3 totals 17 residues. Germline lookup yields CDR1 LGHNA and CDR2 YNFKEQ. V lost 4 bases to trimming and J lost 1 base; unmatched junction nucleotides: 10. The DNA of the CDR3 is TGTGCCAGCAGCCTAAGGCTAGCGGGAGATGAGTCCTACGAGCAGTACTTC. Translating it yields CASSLRLAGDESYEQYF.

The V and J genes are TRBV4-1 and TRBJ1-5; the D gene is possibly TRBD1 (6 bases). Trimming pared 4 bases from V and 5 bases from J, leaving 15 bases between. CDR3 size: 15 residues. CDR1 and CDR2 (germline): MGHRA, YSYEKL. The CDR3 bases are TGCGCCAGCAGCCTGCGCGGGGGGCCTGATCAGCCCCAGCATTTT. It is translated as CASSLRGGPDQPQHF.

The chain uses TRBV20-1 and TRBJ2-1; 8 bases agree with TRBD2. Germline loops: CDR1 DFQATT, CDR2 SNEGSKA (reference sequence). The CDR3 totals 11 residues. CDR3 in amino acids: CGQAGANEQFF. The CDR3 region has the DNA TGCGGCCAAGCGGGGGCCAATGAGCAGTTCTTC.

This clone was detected once. This chain uses TRBV5-6 with TRBJ1-2; D remains ambiguous. Germline CDR1 reads SGHDT; CDR2 reads YYEEEE. The CDR3 totals 15 residues. The V and J ends lost 4 bases and 8 bases respectively, with 21 bases between them. The CDR3 sequence is CASSPRLPRQVGYTF. CDR3 sequence (DNA): TGTGCCAGCAGCCCCCGGCTCCCCAGGCAGGTCGGCTACACCTTC. Filled out from reference TRBV5-6 and TRBJ1-2, the complete variable domain reads DAGVTQSPTHLIKTRGQQVTLRCSPKSGHDTVSWYQQALGQGPQFIFQYYEEEERQRGNFPDRFSGHQFPNYSSELNVNALLLGDSALYLCASSPRLPRQVGYTFGSGTRLTVV.

This chain uses TRBV5-1 with TRBJ2-7, with D perhaps matching TRBD2 (6 bases). This CDR3 comprises 16 residues. Per germline, CDR1 SGHRS and CDR2 YFSETQ. Deletions cut 2 bases from V and 0 bases from J, with 15 bases between. DNA of the CDR3: TGCGCCAGCAGCTTTCCCCCATCCGGGAGCTCCTACGAGCAGTACTTC. Encoded protein: CASSFPPSGSSYEQYF.

In this sample, this clone turned up once. The genes are TRBV5-6 and TRBJ2-5, with D tentatively TRBD2 (7 bases). Germline assignment: CDR1 SGHDT and CDR2 YYEEEE. The CDR3 runs to 17 residues. Between the trimmed V and J ends, which lost 5 bases and 5 bases, there was a span of 25 bases. The CDR3: CASSPRGAARGVETQYF. DNA of the CDR3: TGTGCCAGCAGTCCCCGGGGGGCGGCCCGGGGGGTGGAGACCCAGTACTTC.

The rearrangement joins TRBV18 to TRBJ2-1, with 7 bases aligning to TRBD1. The CDR3 is 16 residues long. The V gene end was trimmed by 2 bases and the J gene end by 4 bases; junction bases not matched to a gene: 8. CDR1 is KGHSH and CDR2 is LQKENI in the germline V gene. The CDR3 DNA reads as TGTGCCAGCTCACCATCTACGGGACAGCTTTACAATGAGCAGTTCTTC. Translated, it gives CASSPSTGQLYNEQFF.

The J gene is TRBJ2-7, the V gene TRBV28; possibly TRBD1 for D (5 bases). The CDR3 is 16 residues long. The V and J ends lost 3 bases and 3 bases respectively, with 18 bases between them. CDR1 is MDHEN and CDR2 is SYDVKM in the germline V gene. The CDR3 sequence is CASSLRPGQGNYEQYF. The CDR3 DNA sequence: TGTGCCAGCAGTTTGCGACCCGGGCAGGGTAACTACGAGCAGTACTTC.

The chain joins TRBV6-5 to TRBJ2-1, with a weak D call TRBD2 (5 bases). Germline values: CDR1 MNHEY, CDR2 SVGAGI. V was clipped by 6 bases and J by 6 bases, with 12 bases between them. The CDR3 covers 13 residues. The CDR3 sequence: CASSLTDFNEQFF. CDR3 nucleotides: TGTGCCAGCAGCTTAACGGACTTCAATGAGCAGTTCTTC.

This sequence joins TRBV28 and TRBJ2-7; 11 bases agree with TRBD2. V trimming: 7 bases; J trimming: 3 bases; junction bases outside the gene matches: 17. Germline CDR1 MDHEN, CDR2 SYDVKM. The CDR3 extends over 18 amino acids. The CDR3 region is CASTYRPGLAEIRYEQYF. The CDR3 bases are TGTGCCAGCACGTACAGGCCGGGACTAGCGGAGATCCGCTACGAGCAGTACTTC.

The rearrangement uses TRBV5-6 and TRBJ2-2, with 13 bases lining up with TRBD2. This CDR3 contains 19 residues. V lost 4 bases and J lost 6; bases outside the gene matches: 15. Germline CDR1 and CDR2: SGHDT and YYEEEE. This chain's CDR3 is CASSPGLAGESIGAGELFF. CDR3 DNA sequence: TGTGCCAGCAGCCCTGGACTAGCGGGAGAGTCTATAGGGGCCGGGGAGCTGTTTTTT.

The V call is TRBV27, the J call TRBJ1-5, with 7 bases fitting TRBD1. CDR1 is MNHEY and CDR2 is SMNVEV in the germline V gene (reference sequence). J lost 3 bases, V lost 6 bases, and 8 bases had no gene match. The CDR3 spans 15 residues. This CDR3 reads CASRTVTGNNQPQHF. Written as DNA, the CDR3 is TGTGCCAGCAGAACCGTGACAGGGAACAATCAGCCCCAGCATTTT.

This chain connects TRBV9 to TRBJ1-1; a possible D gene is TRBD1 (5 bases). The CDR3 has 15 residues. CDR1 and CDR2 (germline): SGDLS, YYNGEE. V dropped 0 bases and J dropped 1 base, with 10 bases sitting between them. The CDR3 loop is CASSVAWGPNTEAFF. The CDR3 bases are TGTGCCAGCAGCGTAGCTTGGGGCCCGAACACTGAAGCTTTCTTT.

The chain's CDR3 is CASSLPRITDQGKSSYEQYF. In DNA form, the CDR3 reads TGTGCCAGCAGTTTACCGCGAATCACCGACCAGGGAAAAAGCTCCTACGAGCAGTACTTC. The genes are TRBV28 and TRBJ2-7; D might be TRBD1 (5 bases). The CDR3 covers 20 residues. V was clipped by 2 bases and J by 0 bases, with 26 bases between them. Germline V CDR1 and CDR2: MDHEN, SYDVKM.

A single count supports this clone. The J gene is TRBJ1-5, the V gene TRBV4-1; 12 nucleotides agree with TRBD1. In germline, CDR1 is MGHRA, CDR2 YSYEKL. The junction had 1 base not matched to a gene; V was cut back by 0 bases and J by 1 base. The CDR3 is 17 amino acids. The CDR3 loop is CASSQEGQGASNQPQHF. The CDR3 DNA reads TGCGCCAGCAGCCAAGAGGGACAGGGGGCGAGCAATCAGCCCCAGCATTTT.